This TCR beta chain was documented in a study of blood T cell repertoires in COVID-19. Whole-study context: Sites across the United States, Italy and Spain contributed samples from acute and convalescent COVID-19. T cells, B-cell-depleted T cells, or PBMCs provided the cDNA or gDNA that served as material.

Some clones are missing from TCRdb's copy, which holds only in-frame ones; the method was immunoSEQ multiplex PCR. In the table there are a few hundred thousand clones, around 88% of which are singletons. 13 amino acids form the CDR3, both terminal residues included. Germline V gene sequence: CDR1 MGHRA, CDR2 YSYEKL. To note about this clone: This CDR3 is missing its conserved last phenylalanine or tryptophan, likely due to a read error. Because the CDR3's place on the DNA is in doubt, the DNA is left out and the CDR3 is given as listed by TCRdb.

The receptor comes from a woman aged 30 to 39 who had recovered from COVID-19. The V and J genes are TRBV4-1 and TRBJ1-2. The sequenced material came from peripheral blood. CDR3 loop: CASSQDPGTPFFV.